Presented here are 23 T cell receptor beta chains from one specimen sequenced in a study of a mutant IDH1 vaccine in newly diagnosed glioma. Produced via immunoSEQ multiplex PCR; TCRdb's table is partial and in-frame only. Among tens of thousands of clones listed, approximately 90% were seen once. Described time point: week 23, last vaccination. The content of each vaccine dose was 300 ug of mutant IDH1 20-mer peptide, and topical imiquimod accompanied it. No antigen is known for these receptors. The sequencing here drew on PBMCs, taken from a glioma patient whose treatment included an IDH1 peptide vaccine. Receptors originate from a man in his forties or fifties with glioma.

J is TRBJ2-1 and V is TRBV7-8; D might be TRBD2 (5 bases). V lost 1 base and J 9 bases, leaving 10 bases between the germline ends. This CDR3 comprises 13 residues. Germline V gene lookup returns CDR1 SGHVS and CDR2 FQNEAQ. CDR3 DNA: TGTGCCAGCAGCTTAGGGCTAGCCCTTGAGCAGTTCTTC. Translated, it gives CASSLGLALEQFF. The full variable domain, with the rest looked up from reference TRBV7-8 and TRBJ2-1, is GAGVSQSPRYKVAKRGQDVALRCDPISGHVSLFWYQQALGQGPEFLTYFQNEAQLDKSGLPSDRFFAERPEGSVSTLKIQRTQQEDSAVYLCASSLGLALEQFFGPGTRLTVL.

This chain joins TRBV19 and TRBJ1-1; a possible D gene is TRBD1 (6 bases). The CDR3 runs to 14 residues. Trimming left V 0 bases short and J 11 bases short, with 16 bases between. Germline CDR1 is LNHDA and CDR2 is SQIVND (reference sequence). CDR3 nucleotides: TGTGCCAGTAGTATAGATCCGGGGGCGCGTTGGGCTTTCTTT. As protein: CASSIDPGARWAFF.

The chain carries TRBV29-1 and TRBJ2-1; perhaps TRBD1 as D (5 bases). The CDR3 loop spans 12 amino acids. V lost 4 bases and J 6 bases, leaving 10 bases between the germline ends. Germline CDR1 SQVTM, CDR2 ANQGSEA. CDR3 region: CSVGRAANEQFF. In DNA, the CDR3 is TGCAGCGTTGGCAGGGCGGCCAATGAGCAGTTCTTC.

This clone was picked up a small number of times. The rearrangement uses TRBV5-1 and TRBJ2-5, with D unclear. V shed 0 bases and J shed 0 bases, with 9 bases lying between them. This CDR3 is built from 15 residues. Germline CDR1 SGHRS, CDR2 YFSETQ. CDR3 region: CASSLDVQHQETQYF. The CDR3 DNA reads TGCGCCAGCAGCTTGGATGTGCAGCACCAAGAGACCCAGTACTTC.

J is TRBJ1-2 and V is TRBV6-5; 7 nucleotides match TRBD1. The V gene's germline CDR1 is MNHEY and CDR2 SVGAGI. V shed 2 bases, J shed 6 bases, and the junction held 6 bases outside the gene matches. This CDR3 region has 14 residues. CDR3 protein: CASSYRAGGNGYTF. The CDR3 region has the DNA TGTGCCAGCAGTTACCGGGCAGGGGGAAATGGCTACACCTTC.

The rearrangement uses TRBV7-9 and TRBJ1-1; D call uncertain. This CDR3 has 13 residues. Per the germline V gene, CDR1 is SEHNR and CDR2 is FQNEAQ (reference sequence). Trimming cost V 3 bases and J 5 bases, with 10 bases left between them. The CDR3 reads CASSFPEGTEAFF. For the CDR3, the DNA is TGTGCCAGCAGCTTTCCGGAGGGAACTGAAGCTTTCTTT.

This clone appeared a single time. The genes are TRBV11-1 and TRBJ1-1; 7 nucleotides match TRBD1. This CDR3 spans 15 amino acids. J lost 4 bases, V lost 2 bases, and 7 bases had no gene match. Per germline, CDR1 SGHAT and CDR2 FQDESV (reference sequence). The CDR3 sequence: CASSLKGQISTEAFF. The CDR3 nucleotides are TGTGCCAGCAGCTTAAAGGGACAGATTTCCACTGAAGCTTTCTTT.

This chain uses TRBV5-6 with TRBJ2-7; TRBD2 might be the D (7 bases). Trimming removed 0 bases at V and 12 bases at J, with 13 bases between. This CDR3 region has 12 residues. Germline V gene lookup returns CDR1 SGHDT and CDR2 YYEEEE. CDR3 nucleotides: TGTGCCAGCAGCTTGGAAGGGGGACTATGGTACTTC. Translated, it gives CASSLEGGLWYF.

CDR3 in DNA: TGTGCCAGCAAAGGGTGGGGACTAGCACAAGAGACCCAGTACTTC. Amino acids: CASKGWGLAQETQYF. V and J are TRBV28 and TRBJ2-5; 9 bases agree with TRBD2. This CDR3 comprises 15 residues. Germline V gene data show CDR1 as MDHEN and CDR2 as SYDVKM. Germline trimming cut 7 bases from V and 2 bases from J; bases unmatched to any gene: 8.

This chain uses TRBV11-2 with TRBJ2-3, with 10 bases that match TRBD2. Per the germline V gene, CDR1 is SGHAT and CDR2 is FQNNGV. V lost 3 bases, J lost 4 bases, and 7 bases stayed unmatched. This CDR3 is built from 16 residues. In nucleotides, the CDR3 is TGTGCCAGCAGCTTTGTTCTACTAGCGGGGTCAGATACGCAGTATTTT. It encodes CASSFVLLAGSDTQYF. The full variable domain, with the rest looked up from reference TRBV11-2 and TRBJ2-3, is EAGVAQSPRYKIIEKRQSVAFWCNPISGHATLYWYQQILGQGPKLLIQFQNNGVVDDSQLPKDRFSAERLKGVDSTLKIQPAKLEDSAVYLCASSFVLLAGSDTQYFGPGTRLTVL.

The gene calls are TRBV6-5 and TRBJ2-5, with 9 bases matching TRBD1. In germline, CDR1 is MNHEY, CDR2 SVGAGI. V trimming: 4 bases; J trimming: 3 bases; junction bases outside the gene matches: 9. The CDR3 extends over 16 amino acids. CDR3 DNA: TGTGCCAGCAGTTTTGAGGGCTGGACAGGGGAAGAGACCCAGTACTTC. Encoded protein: CASSFEGWTGEETQYF.

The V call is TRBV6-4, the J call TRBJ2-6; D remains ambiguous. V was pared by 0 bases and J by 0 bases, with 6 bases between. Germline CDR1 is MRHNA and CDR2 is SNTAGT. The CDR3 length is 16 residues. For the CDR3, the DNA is TGTGCCAGCAGTGACTCGGGGTCCTCTGGGGCCAACGTCCTGACTTTC. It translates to CASSDSGSSGANVLTF.

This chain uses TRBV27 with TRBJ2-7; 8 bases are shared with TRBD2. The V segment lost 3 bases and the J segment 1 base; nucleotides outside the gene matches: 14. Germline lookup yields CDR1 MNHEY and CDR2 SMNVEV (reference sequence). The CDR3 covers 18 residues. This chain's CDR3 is CASSFDSPGGEPSYEQYF. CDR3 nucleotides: TGTGCCAGCAGTTTCGATTCGCCGGGAGGGGAGCCATCCTACGAGCAGTACTTC.

The CDR3: CASSLGIQGTGGPQHF. The CDR3 DNA reads as TGTGCCAGCAGCTTGGGGATTCAGGGGACAGGCGGGCCCCAGCATTTT. V gene TRBV5-4 combines with J gene TRBJ1-5; 8 positions match TRBD1. CDR3 length: 16 residues. J lost 9 bases, V lost 0 bases, and 11 bases had no gene match. CDR1 is SGHNT, CDR2 YYREEE, per germline (reference sequence).

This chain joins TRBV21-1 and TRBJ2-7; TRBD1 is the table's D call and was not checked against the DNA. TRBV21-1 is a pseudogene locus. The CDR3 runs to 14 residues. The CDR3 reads CASSKGKGNYEQYF. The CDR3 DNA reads TGTGCCAGCAGCAAAGGTAAGGGGAACTACGAGCAGTACTTC.

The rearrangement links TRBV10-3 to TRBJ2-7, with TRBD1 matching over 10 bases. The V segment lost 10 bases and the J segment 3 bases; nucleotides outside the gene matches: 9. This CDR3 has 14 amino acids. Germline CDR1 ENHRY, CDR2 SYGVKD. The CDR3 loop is CATIRDRGLYEQYF. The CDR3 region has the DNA TGTGCCACCATCCGGGACAGGGGCCTCTACGAGCAGTACTTC.

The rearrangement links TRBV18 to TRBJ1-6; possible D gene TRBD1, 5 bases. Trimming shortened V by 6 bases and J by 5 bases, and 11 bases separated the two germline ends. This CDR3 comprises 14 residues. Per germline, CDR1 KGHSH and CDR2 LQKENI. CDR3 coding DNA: TGTGCCAGCTCTACCGCAGGGAATAATTCACCCCTCCACTTT. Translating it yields CASSTAGNNSPLHF.

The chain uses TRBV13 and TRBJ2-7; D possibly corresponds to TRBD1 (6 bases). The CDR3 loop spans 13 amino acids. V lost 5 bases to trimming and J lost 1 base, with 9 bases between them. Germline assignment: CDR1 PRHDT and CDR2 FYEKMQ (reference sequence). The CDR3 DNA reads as TGTGCCAGCAGCCAGGGGAAGTCCTACGAGCAGTACTTC. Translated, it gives CASSQGKSYEQYF.

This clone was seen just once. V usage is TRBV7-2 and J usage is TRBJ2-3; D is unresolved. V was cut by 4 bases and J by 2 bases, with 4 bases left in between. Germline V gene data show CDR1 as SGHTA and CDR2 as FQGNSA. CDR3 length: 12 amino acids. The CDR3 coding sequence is TGTGCCAGCAGCTCCTTCACAGATACGCAGTATTTT. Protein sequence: CASSSFTDTQYF.

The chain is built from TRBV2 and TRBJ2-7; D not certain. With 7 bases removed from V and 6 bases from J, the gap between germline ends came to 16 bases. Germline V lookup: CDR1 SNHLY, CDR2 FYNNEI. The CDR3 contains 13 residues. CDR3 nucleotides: TGTGCCAGCACTGAGCTCCGGAGCGCCGAGCAGTACTTC. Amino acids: CASTELRSAEQYF.

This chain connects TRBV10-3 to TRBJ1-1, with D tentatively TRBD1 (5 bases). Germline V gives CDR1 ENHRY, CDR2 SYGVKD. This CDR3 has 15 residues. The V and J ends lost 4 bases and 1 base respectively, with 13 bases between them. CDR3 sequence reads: CAISGGGVRNTEAFF. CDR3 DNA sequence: TGTGCCATCAGTGGTGGGGGGGTCCGGAACACTGAAGCTTTCTTT.

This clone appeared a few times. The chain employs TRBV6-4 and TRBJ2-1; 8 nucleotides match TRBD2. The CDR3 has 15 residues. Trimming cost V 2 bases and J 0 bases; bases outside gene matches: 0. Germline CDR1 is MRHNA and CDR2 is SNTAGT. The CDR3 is CASSDAGGSYNEQFF. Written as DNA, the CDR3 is TGTGCCAGCAGTGACGCGGGGGGCTCCTACAATGAGCAGTTCTTC.

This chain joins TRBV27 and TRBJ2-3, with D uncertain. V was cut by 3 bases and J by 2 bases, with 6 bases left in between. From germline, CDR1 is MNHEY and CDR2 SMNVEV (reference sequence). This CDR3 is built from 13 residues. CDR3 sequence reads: CASSLFPTDTQYF. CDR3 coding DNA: TGTGCCAGCAGTTTGTTTCCCACAGATACGCAGTATTTT.